Below are 12 T cell receptor beta chains sequenced from a single sample in a study of blood T cell repertoires in COVID-19. Data came from immunoSEQ multiplex PCR; TCRdb stores just in-frame clones and leaves some out. The sample includes tens of thousands of clones, 85% to 90% of them seen just once. The sample consisted of peripheral blood. These TCRs come from a human donor in a cohort sampled during active COVID-19.

In its sample, this clone was seen once. V gene TRBV6-2 or TRBV6-3 combines with J gene TRBJ2-1; 10 nucleotides match TRBD2. The CDR3 has 15 residues. Germline V gives CDR1 MNHEY, CDR2 SVGEGT. V trimming: 6 bases; J trimming: 5 bases; junction bases outside the gene matches: 7. The CDR3 DNA reads TGTGCCAGCAGCCAATTAGCGGGAGGCCACAATGAGCAGTTCTTC. This translates into CASSQLAGGHNEQFF.

DNA for the CDR3: TGTGCCAGCAGCTTAGAAGAGTGGCCGTACAGAAACGAGCAGTACTTC. Protein product: CASSLEEWPYRNEQYF. V is TRBV7-2 and J is TRBJ2-7; no clear D. The length of the CDR3 is 16 residues. Between the trimmed V and J ends, which lost 1 base and 5 bases, there was a span of 18 bases. Germline-derived CDR1 and CDR2 are SGHTA and FQGNSA.

The chain links TRBV7-9 to TRBJ2-5, with 7 bases aligning to TRBD2. This CDR3 region has 14 residues. Germline assignment: CDR1 SEHNR and CDR2 FQNEAQ (reference sequence). Trimming at V came to 4 bases and at J to 5 bases, leaving 7 bases not matched to a gene. The CDR3 DNA reads as TGTGCCAGCAGCTCGGGCGGGAGTCGGGAGACCCAGTACTTC. It translates to CASSSGGSRETQYF.

As to this clone: The junction shows a germline mismatch at one end, possibly a read error. The chain combines TRBV7-2 with TRBJ2-4; D may be TRBD2 (5 bases). CDR3 length: 14 amino acids. Germline values: CDR1 SGHTA, CDR2 FQGNSA. CDR3 DNA: TGTGCCAGCAGCTTAGCGCTAGCCGAAAACATTCAGTACTTC. Protein sequence: CASSLALAENIQYF.

The CDR3 DNA is TGTGCCAGGAGACAAATAAGAAACTATGGCTACACCTTC. Amino acids: CARRQIRNYGYTF. The chain is built from TRBV2 and TRBJ1-2; no definite D call. Germline V gene data show CDR1 as SNHLY and CDR2 as FYNNEI. The CDR3 loop spans 13 amino acids. With 9 bases removed from V and 2 bases from J, the gap between germline ends came to 13 bases.

This sequence joins TRBV30 and TRBJ1-1; no definite D call. Between the trimmed V and J ends, which lost 1 base and 0 bases, there was a span of 9 bases. This CDR3 region has 14 residues. The germline V gene encodes CDR1 GTSNPN and CDR2 SVGIG (reference sequence). CDR3 nucleotide sequence: TGTGCCTGGAGTGGAGGAGCTATGAACACTGAAGCTTTCTTT. Translation: CAWSGGAMNTEAFF.

This chain uses TRBV7-2 with TRBJ2-2; weak D call: TRBD2 (5 bases). Germline V lookup: CDR1 SGHTA, CDR2 FQGNSA. Deletions cut 5 bases from V and 6 bases from J, with 19 bases between. The CDR3 has 16 amino acids. For the CDR3, the DNA is TGTGCCAGCAGCCTAACCCAGAGAACTAGACCCGGGGAGCTGTTTTTT. Translated: CASSLTQRTRPGELFF.

J is TRBJ2-1 and V is TRBV9, with D perhaps matching TRBD2 (6 bases). Germline CDR1 reads SGDLS; CDR2 reads YYNGEE. Trimming removed 0 bases from V and 9 bases from J, with 10 bases in between. The CDR3 spans 13 residues. The CDR3, as DNA: TGTGCCAGCAGCGTAGGAGCGGGTACTGAGCAGTTCTTC. Its translation: CASSVGAGTEQFF.

Sample share makes this clone medium-sized. J is TRBJ2-7 and V is TRBV20-1; D is undetermined. CDR1 is DFQATT and CDR2 is SNEGSKA in the germline V gene (reference sequence). The CDR3 consists of 15 residues. V gave up 3 bases and J gave up 0 bases, with 15 bases separating them. CDR3 coding DNA: TGCAGTGCTAGTGGCTTGACGGAGAGCTCCTACGAGCAGTACTTC. Translation gives CSASGLTESSYEQYF.

V gene TRBV10-3 combines with J gene TRBJ1-2, with 7 bases lining up with TRBD1. V was clipped by 2 bases and J by 4 bases; unmatched bases: 7. This CDR3 is 15 amino acids long. Germline values: CDR1 ENHRY, CDR2 SYGVKD. CDR3 region: CAISERTGAGYGYTF. The CDR3 DNA reads TGTGCCATCAGTGAGAGAACAGGGGCAGGCTATGGCTACACCTTC.

The chain links TRBV27 to TRBJ2-3; 7 bases are shared with TRBD2. The germline V gene encodes CDR1 MNHEY and CDR2 SMNVEV (reference sequence). Trimming took 5 bases from V and 2 from J; bases not matched to a gene: 13. The CDR3 consists of 17 residues. The CDR3 protein is CASSPPLGRENTDTQYF. The CDR3 DNA sequence: TGTGCCAGCAGTCCCCCCCTTGGGCGGGAGAACACAGATACGCAGTATTTT.

The V and J genes are TRBV5-1 and TRBJ2-7; TRBD2 might be the D (5 bases). Trimming pared 1 base from V and 6 bases from J, leaving 14 bases between. The CDR3 runs 14 residues. From germline, CDR1 is SGHRS and CDR2 YFSETQ. The CDR3, as DNA: TGCGCCAGCAGCTTGTCGGGGAGCCGGGGCGAGCAGTACTTC. Its translation is CASSLSGSRGEQYF. Full variable domain (missing parts from reference TRBV5-1 and TRBJ2-7): KAGVTQTPRYLIKTRGQQVTLSCSPISGHRSVSWYQQTPGQGLQFLFEYFSETQRNKGNFPGRFSGRQFSNSRSEMNVSTLELGDSALYLCASSLSGSRGEQYFGPGTRLTVT.